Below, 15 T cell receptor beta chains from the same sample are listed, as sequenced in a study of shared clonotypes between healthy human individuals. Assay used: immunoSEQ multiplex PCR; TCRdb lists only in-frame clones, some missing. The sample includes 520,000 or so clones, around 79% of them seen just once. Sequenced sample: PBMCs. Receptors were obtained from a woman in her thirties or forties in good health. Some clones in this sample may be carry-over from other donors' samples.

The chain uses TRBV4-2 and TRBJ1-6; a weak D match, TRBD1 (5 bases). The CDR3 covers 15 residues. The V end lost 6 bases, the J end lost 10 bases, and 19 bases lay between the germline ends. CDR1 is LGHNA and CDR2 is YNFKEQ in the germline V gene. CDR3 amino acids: CASSVRGSRGSPLHF. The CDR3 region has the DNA TGTGCCAGCAGTGTTCGGGGGTCCCGGGGGTCACCCCTCCACTTT.

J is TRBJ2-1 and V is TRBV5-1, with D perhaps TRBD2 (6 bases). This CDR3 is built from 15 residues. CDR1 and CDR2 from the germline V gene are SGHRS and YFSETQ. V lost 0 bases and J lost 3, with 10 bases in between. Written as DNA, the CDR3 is TGCGCCAGCAGCTTGGGTCGCGGGAACTACAATGAGCAGTTCTTC. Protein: CASSLGRGNYNEQFF.

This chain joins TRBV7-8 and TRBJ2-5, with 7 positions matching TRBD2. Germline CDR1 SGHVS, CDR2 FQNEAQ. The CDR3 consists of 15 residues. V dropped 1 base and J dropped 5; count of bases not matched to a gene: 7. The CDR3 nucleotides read TGTGCCAGCAGCTTAGATGGCGGGAGATATGAGACCCAGTACTTC. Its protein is CASSLDGGRYETQYF.

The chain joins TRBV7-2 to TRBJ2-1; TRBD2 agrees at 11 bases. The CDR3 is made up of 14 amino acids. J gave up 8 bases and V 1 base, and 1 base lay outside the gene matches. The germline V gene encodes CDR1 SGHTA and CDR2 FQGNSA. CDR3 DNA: TGTGCCAGCAGCTTAGGACTAGCGGGATATGAGCAGTTCTTC. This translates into CASSLGLAGYEQFF. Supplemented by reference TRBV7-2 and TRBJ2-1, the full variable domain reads GAGVSQSPSNKVTEKGKDVELRCDPISGHTALYWYRQSLGQGLEFLIYFQGNSAPDKSGLPSDRFSAERTGGSVSTLTIQRTQQEDSAVYLCASSLGLAGYEQFFGPGTRLTVL.

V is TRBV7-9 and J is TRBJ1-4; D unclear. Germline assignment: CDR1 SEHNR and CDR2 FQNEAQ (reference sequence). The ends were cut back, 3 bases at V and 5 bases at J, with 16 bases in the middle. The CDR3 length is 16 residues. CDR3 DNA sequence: TGTGCCAGCAGCTTGGGAAGGGCGGGCCGAAATGAAAAACTGTTTTTT. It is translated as CASSLGRAGRNEKLFF.

Here the CDR3 DNA reads TGTGCCAGCAGTTTACTGACCGTTGGGGGAAGACAGCCCCAGCATTTT. This sequence encodes CASSLLTVGGRQPQHF. V is TRBV28 and J is TRBJ1-5, with TRBD1 as a possible D gene (5 bases). The CDR3 runs to 16 residues. The germline gives CDR1 MDHEN, CDR2 SYDVKM. Trimming removed 2 bases from V and 7 bases from J, with 18 bases in between.

The CDR3 loop is CASSLGGAVMNTEAFF. In nucleotides, the CDR3 is TGTGCCAGCAGTTTAGGAGGGGCGGTTATGAACACTGAAGCTTTCTTT. The rearrangement links TRBV28 to TRBJ1-1; possibly TRBD1 for D (5 bases). V lost 2 bases and J lost 0, with 13 bases in between. This CDR3 contains 16 residues. Germline V gene sequence: CDR1 MDHEN, CDR2 SYDVKM.

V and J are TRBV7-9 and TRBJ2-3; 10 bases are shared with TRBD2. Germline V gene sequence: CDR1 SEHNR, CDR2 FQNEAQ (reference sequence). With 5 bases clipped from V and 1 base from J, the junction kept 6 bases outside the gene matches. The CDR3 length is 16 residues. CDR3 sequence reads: CASSEELAGGTDTQYF. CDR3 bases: TGTGCCAGCAGCGAAGAGCTAGCGGGAGGCACAGATACGCAGTATTTT.

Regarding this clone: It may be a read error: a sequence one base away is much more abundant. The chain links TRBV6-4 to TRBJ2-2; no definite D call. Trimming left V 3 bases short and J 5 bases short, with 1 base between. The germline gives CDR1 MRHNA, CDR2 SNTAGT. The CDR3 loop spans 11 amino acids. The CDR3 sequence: CASSETGELFF. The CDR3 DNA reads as TGTGCCAGCAGTGAAACCGGGGAGCTGTTTTTT.

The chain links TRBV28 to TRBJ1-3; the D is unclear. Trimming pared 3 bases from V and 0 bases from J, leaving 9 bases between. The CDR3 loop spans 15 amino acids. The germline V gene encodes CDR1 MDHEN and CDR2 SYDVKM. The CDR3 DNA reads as TGTGCCAGCAGTTTGACCGTCCTCTCTGGAAACACCATATATTTT. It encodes CASSLTVLSGNTIYF. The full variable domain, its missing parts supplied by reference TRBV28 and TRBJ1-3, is DVKVTQSSRYLVKRTGEKVFLECVQDMDHENMFWYRQDPGLGLRLIYFSYDVKMKEKGDIPEGYSVSREKKERFSLILESASTNQTSMYLCASSLTVLSGNTIYFGEGSWLTVV.

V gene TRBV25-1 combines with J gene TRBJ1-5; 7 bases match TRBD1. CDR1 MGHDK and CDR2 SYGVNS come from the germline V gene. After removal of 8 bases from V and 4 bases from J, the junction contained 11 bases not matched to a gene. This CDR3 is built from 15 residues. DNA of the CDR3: TGTGCCAGCGCTTTGACAGGGTCGTGGAATCAGCCCCAGCATTTT. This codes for CASALTGSWNQPQHF.

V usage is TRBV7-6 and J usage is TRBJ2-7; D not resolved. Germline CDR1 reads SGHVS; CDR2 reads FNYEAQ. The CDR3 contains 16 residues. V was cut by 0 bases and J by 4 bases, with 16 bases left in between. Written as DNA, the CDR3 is TGTGCCAGCAGCTTAGCATGGAGCTCTTTGGTTTACGAGCAGTACTTC. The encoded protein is CASSLAWSSLVYEQYF.

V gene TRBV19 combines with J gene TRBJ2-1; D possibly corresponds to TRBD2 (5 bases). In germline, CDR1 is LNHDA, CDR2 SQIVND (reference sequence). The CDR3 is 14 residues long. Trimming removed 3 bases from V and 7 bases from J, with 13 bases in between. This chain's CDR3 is CASSIAVGENEQFF. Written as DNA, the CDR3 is TGTGCCAGTAGTATCGCGGTCGGGGAGAATGAGCAGTTCTTC.

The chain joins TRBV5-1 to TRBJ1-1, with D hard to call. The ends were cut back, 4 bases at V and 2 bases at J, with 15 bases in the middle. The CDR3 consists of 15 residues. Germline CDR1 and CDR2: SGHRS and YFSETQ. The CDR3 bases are TGCGCCAGCAGCCCGACGGCAGACTACAACACTGAAGCTTTCTTT. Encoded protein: CASSPTADYNTEAFF.

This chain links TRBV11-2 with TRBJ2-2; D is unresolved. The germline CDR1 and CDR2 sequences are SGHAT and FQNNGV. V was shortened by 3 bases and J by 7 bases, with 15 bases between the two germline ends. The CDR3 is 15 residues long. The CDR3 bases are TGTGCCAGCAGCTTTTTGGTTTTTCAAGACGGGGAGCTGTTTTTT. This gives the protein CASSFLVFQDGELFF.